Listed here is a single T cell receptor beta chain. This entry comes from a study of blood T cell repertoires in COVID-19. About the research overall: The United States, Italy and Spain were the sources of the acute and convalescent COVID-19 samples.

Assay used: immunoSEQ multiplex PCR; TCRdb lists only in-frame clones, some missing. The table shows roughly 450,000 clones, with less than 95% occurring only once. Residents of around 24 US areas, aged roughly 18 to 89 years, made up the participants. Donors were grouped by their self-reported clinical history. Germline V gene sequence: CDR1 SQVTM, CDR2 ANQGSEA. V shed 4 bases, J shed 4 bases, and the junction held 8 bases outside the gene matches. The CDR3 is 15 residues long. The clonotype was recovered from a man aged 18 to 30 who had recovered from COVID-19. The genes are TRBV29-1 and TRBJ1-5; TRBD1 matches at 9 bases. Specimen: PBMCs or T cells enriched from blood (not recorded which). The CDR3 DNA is TGCAGCGTTGTAGTCGGGACAGGGCTAAATCAGCCCCAGCATTTT. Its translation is CSVVVGTGLNQPQHF.